The present TCR beta chain was sequenced within a study of identical twins. TCRdb reprocessed the 5' RACE reads via MiXCR and lists one record per CDR3 protein. Among about 200,000 distinct CDR3 sequences, around 8.1% were seen once, and the ten largest hold less than 2.5%. The length of the CDR3 is 16 residues. From germline, CDR1 is LNHNV and CDR2 YYDKDF (reference sequence). Trimming took 3 bases from V and 7 from J; bases not matched to a gene: 14. Healthy Caucasians were all of the donors. This clonotype was counted a few times. The antigen remains undetermined. General observations from the study: When twins shared out-of-frame alpha sequences, those sequences had excess low generation probability. For zero-insertion analyses, partial confounding could come from invariant MAIT and iNKT cells. Conclusions were based on cross-sectional statistical analysis, without following the same donors.

These sequences were also reported in another study, on yellow fever vaccine responses in identical twins.

The V call is TRBV15, the J call TRBJ2-7, with 8 positions matching TRBD2. Sequenced: memory (CD45RO+) T cells sorted from blood. The sequence derives from a young woman in good health. Here the CDR3 DNA reads TGTGCCACCAGCAGCGGGAATAGCGGGGCGAGGGGAGAGCAGTACTTC. Translating it yields CATSSGNSGARGEQYF.